This TCR beta chain was captured in a study of control samples from healthy donors and cancer patients. Sequencing was performed with immunoSEQ multiplex PCR; in TCRdb, only in-frame clones are kept and a portion is missing. The sample contains 80,000 or so clones, approximately 92% of which appear only once. Germline assignment: CDR1 SGHAT and CDR2 FQNNGV. The CDR3 loop spans 17 amino acids. Trimming shortened V by 6 bases and J by 0 bases, and 20 bases separated the two germline ends. The clonotype originates from an older woman in good health. This rearrangement joins TRBV11-2 to TRBJ1-1; D is unresolved. Sample: blood. The CDR3 nucleotides are TGTGCCAGCAGGTTAAACGGAGAGTTGCAGCTGAACACTGAAGCTTTCTTT. Protein: CASRLNGELQLNTEAFF.